One sample yielded the 32 T cell receptor beta chains listed below, sequenced in a study of cytomegalovirus exposure and HLA in healthy donors. The PCR had 60 Vbeta and 13 Jbeta primers. Assay used: immunoSEQ multiplex PCR; TCRdb lists only in-frame clones, some missing. The sample lists more than 95,000 clones, about 81% occurring once. Sequenced sample: PBMCs. The receptor source for this set is a woman aged 25 to 45 in good health and CMV-seronegative.

The V and J genes are TRBV7-2 and TRBJ2-1; maybe TRBD2 (6 bases). The V end lost 1 base, the J end lost 5 bases, and 9 bases lay between the germline ends. The germline CDR1 and CDR2 sequences are SGHTA and FQGNSA. This CDR3 is built from 14 residues. For the CDR3, the DNA is TGTGCCAGCAGCTTAGGCCTAGCGCACAATGAGCAGTTCTTC. It encodes CASSLGLAHNEQFF.

The chain combines TRBV6-1 with TRBJ2-7; 7 bases match TRBD2. The germline CDR1 and CDR2 sequences are MNHNS and SASEGT. The ends lost 4 bases at V and 0 bases at J; junction bases unmatched: 6. The CDR3 is made up of 15 amino acids. This CDR3 reads CASSGAGLSSYEQYF. CDR3 coding DNA: TGTGCCAGCAGTGGAGCGGGGCTAAGCTCCTACGAGCAGTACTTC.

Remarks on this clone: The final CDR3 position lacks the conserved phenylalanine or tryptophan, pointing to a likely read error. This chain links TRBV10-3 with TRBJ1-6, with 8 bases identical to TRBD1. The CDR3 loop spans 16 amino acids. J was trimmed by 8 bases and V by 6 bases; bases with no gene match: 12. Looked up from germline, CDR1 is ENHRY and CDR2 is SYGVKD. The CDR3 is CAISQMRPGQDSPLHL. DNA of the CDR3: TGTGCCATCAGCCAAATGAGACCGGGACAGGATTCACCCCTCCACCTT.

The chain has TRBV7-9 and TRBJ2-7; possible D gene TRBD2, 5 bases. The germline CDR1 and CDR2 sequences are SEHNR and FQNEAQ (reference sequence). V lost 7 bases, J lost 0 bases, and 10 bases lay in between. The CDR3 totals 13 residues. CDR3 region: CASTPSPSYEQYF. CDR3 DNA sequence: TGTGCCAGCACCCCTAGCCCCTCCTACGAGCAGTACTTC.

The V and J genes are TRBV6-5 and TRBJ1-2, with D possibly being TRBD1 (6 bases). The CDR3 loop spans 14 amino acids. Trimming pared 5 bases from V and 4 bases from J, leaving 14 bases between. The germline V gene has CDR1 MNHEY and CDR2 SVGAGI. This CDR3 reads CASSLRQVGYGYTF. CDR3 DNA sequence: TGTGCCAGCAGTCTTCGACAGGTCGGCTATGGCTACACCTTC.

The chain couples TRBV19 to TRBJ2-7; 11 bases align to TRBD2. This CDR3 spans 17 amino acids. The V and J ends lost 6 bases and 5 bases, in that order; junction bases with no gene match: 15. The germline V gene encodes CDR1 LNHDA and CDR2 SQIVND (reference sequence). The CDR3 is CASRTGTSGPGGNEQYF. The CDR3 bases are TGTGCCAGTAGGACCGGGACTAGCGGACCGGGGGGGAACGAGCAGTACTTC.

The J gene is TRBJ1-2, the V gene TRBV7-2; D gene unclear. V dropped 5 bases and J dropped 2 bases, with 12 bases sitting between them. Germline assignment: CDR1 SGHTA and CDR2 FQGNSA. The CDR3 is 14 amino acids. CDR3 sequence reads: CASSHRSENYGYTF. CDR3 DNA sequence: TGTGCCAGCAGCCACAGATCAGAAAACTATGGCTACACCTTC.

This clone was seen a handful of times. DNA of the CDR3: TGTGCCAGCAGCTCCAGGACGGGGAGTCTGGACTATGGCTACACCTTC. It encodes CASSSRTGSLDYGYTF. The rearrangement uses TRBV4-2 and TRBJ1-2, with D unresolved. This CDR3 comprises 16 residues. The V end was cut by 5 bases, the J end by 3 bases, with 19 bases between. The germline CDR1 and CDR2 sequences are LGHNA and YNFKEQ.

The table lists this clone with a few counts. V usage is TRBV11-2 and J usage is TRBJ2-7; 9 bases are a match to TRBD1. V shed 3 bases and J 3 bases; nucleotides not matched to a gene: 6. This CDR3 has 15 amino acids. CDR1 and CDR2 (germline): SGHAT, FQNNGV. CDR3 DNA sequence: TGTGCCAGCAGCTTCCCGGGACAGGGATTCTACGAGCAGTACTTC. Translated, it gives CASSFPGQGFYEQYF.

The chain links TRBV7-2 to TRBJ2-7, with 13 bases fitting TRBD2. Germline V CDR1 and CDR2: SGHTA, FQGNSA. V was pared by 1 base and J by 6 bases, with 6 bases of the junction left unmatched. This CDR3 contains 16 residues. CDR3 in DNA: TGTGCCAGCAGCTTAGATAGACTAGCGGGAGGCGCCGAGCAGTACTTC. It is translated as CASSLDRLAGGAEQYF.

Of note for this clone: One end of the junction does not line up with germline, which may come from a read error. The rearrangement joins TRBV7-9 to TRBJ2-7; 11 nucleotides match TRBD1. This CDR3 spans 14 amino acids. Germline lookup yields CDR1 SEHNR and CDR2 FQNEAQ (reference sequence). CDR3 DNA sequence: TGTTCCAGCAGCCCAGGGACAGGGGGCTACGAGCAGTACTTC. Its protein is CSSSPGTGGYEQYF.

The V and J genes are TRBV7-9 and TRBJ1-1; D might be TRBD1 (6 bases). The germline CDR1 and CDR2 sequences are SEHNR and FQNEAQ (reference sequence). The V gene lost 7 bases and the J gene lost 5 bases, with 14 bases spanning the gap. The CDR3 consists of 13 residues. The CDR3: CASNPGGTTEAFF. CDR3 in DNA: TGTGCCAGCAACCCTGGGGGCACGACTGAAGCTTTCTTT.

This clone was picked up a small number of times. The sample carries other DNA sequences with the same CDR3. The V call is TRBV11-3, the J call TRBJ2-3; D is possibly TRBD1 (7 bases). V was cut by 4 bases and J by 2 bases, with 13 bases left in between. The CDR3 is 15 amino acids. Germline lookup yields CDR1 SGHNT and CDR2 YENEEA. CDR3 in DNA: TGTGCCAGCAGCTCCAGGGGGGCCCTCACAGATACGCAGTATTTT. Its translation: CASSSRGALTDTQYF. The full variable domain, in which reference TRBV11-3 and TRBJ2-3 provide the parts outside the CDR3, is EAGVVQSPRYKIIEKKQPVAFWCNPISGHNTLYWYLQNLGQGPELLIRYENEEAVDDSQLPKDRFSAERLKGVDSTLKIQPAELGDSAVYLCASSSRGALTDTQYFGPGTRLTVL.

This chain uses TRBV4-2 with TRBJ2-7; D uncertain. This CDR3 comprises 12 residues. Germline CDR1 LGHNA, CDR2 YNFKEQ. Trimming removed 0 bases at V and 9 bases at J, with 9 bases between. CDR3 nucleotides: TGTGCCAGCAGCCAAGAGAACAATCGGCAGTACTTC. Protein: CASSQENNRQYF.

The genes are TRBV7-8 and TRBJ1-5; D is unclear. The germline V and J ends were trimmed by 0 bases and 2 bases, with 11 bases remaining between them. The germline V gene encodes CDR1 SGHVS and CDR2 FQNEAQ. The CDR3 length is 16 residues. In DNA, the CDR3 is TGTGCCAGCAGCTTAGCGCTGGTGAGGGGCAATCAGCCCCAGCATTTT. This translates into CASSLALVRGNQPQHF.

This chain connects TRBV5-4 to TRBJ2-7, with D maybe TRBD1 (6 bases). Trimming removed 2 bases at V and 0 bases at J, with 9 bases between. The CDR3 spans 14 residues. Per germline, CDR1 SGHNT and CDR2 YYREEE (reference sequence). CDR3 sequence reads: CASSFQGSSYEQYF. For the CDR3, the DNA is TGTGCCAGCAGCTTTCAGGGGAGCTCCTACGAGCAGTACTTC.

The J gene is TRBJ1-4, the V gene TRBV6-5; D gene uncertain. V was trimmed by 2 bases and J by 2 bases, leaving 9 bases between them. Per germline, CDR1 MNHEY and CDR2 SVGAGI. The CDR3 length is 15 residues. The CDR3 DNA reads as TGTGCCAGCAGTTACGACACAACCACTAATGAAAAACTGTTTTTT. It codes for CASSYDTTTNEKLFF.

The rearrangement uses TRBV30 and TRBJ1-1; TRBD1 aligns across 10 bases. The CDR3 sequence is 16 residues long. The germline CDR1 and CDR2 sequences are GTSNPN and SVGIG (reference sequence). The ends lost 6 bases at V and 1 base at J; junction bases unmatched: 11. The CDR3 DNA reads as TGTGCCTGCACGACAGGGGGCAAGGGGACGAACACTGAAGCTTTCTTT. The encoded protein is CACTTGGKGTNTEAFF.

J is TRBJ2-2 and V is TRBV5-1; D might be TRBD1 (6 bases). Trimming removed 3 bases at V and 3 bases at J, with 9 bases between. Germline lookup yields CDR1 SGHRS and CDR2 YFSETQ. The CDR3 has 14 residues. DNA of the CDR3: TGCGCCAGCAGCTACTGGGGGCACACCGGGGAGCTGTTTTTT. As protein: CASSYWGHTGELFF.

The chain employs TRBV5-1 and TRBJ2-1, with 9 nucleotides matching TRBD2. The CDR3 runs 13 residues. Trimming took 5 bases from V and 12 from J; bases not matched to a gene: 9. Germline values: CDR1 SGHRS, CDR2 YFSETQ. CDR3 sequence reads: CASSLALAGLQFF. The CDR3 nucleotides read TGCGCCAGCAGTCTAGCCCTAGCGGGGCTGCAGTTCTTC.

The chain combines TRBV5-3 with TRBJ2-7, with TRBD2 identical over 8 bases. TRBV5-3 is an open reading frame whose function is uncertain. This CDR3 comprises 14 residues. V lost 4 bases, J lost 3 bases, and 6 bases stayed unmatched. The CDR3 DNA sequence: TGTGCCAGAAGCACGAGCGGGAGTTACTACGAGCAGTACTTC. This gives the protein CARSTSGSYYEQYF.

The V gene is TRBV30, the J gene TRBJ2-5; a possible D gene is TRBD1 (6 bases). V was shortened by 3 bases and J by 2 bases, with 10 bases between the two germline ends. Germline V CDR1 and CDR2: GTSNPN, SVGIG (reference sequence). CDR3 length equals 13 residues. The CDR3 loop is CAWSPGQQETQYF. The CDR3 DNA sequence: TGTGCCTGGAGCCCTGGACAGCAAGAGACCCAGTACTTC.

The rearrangement joins TRBV6-5 to TRBJ2-1; tentatively, D is TRBD1 (6 bases). V was pared by 6 bases and J by 4 bases, with 16 bases between. The CDR3 consists of 15 residues. The germline V gene has CDR1 MNHEY and CDR2 SVGAGI. In nucleotides, the CDR3 is TGTGCCAGCAGCCCCGGGACAACTCATTACAATGAGCAGTTCTTC. Its protein is CASSPGTTHYNEQFF.

The chain carries TRBV19 and TRBJ2-2, with 11 bases lining up with TRBD2. CDR3 size: 15 residues. With V trimmed by 5 bases and J by 5 bases, 4 bases remained unmatched. Germline V gene lookup returns CDR1 LNHDA and CDR2 SQIVND (reference sequence). The CDR3 nucleotides read TGTGCCAGTAGTGCTAGCGGGGGGAGTACCGGGGAGCTGTTTTTT. Its protein is CASSASGGSTGELFF.

CDR3 nucleotide sequence: TGTGCCACCAGCAGAAGCTTTCTAGCGTCATCCTACAATGAGCAGTTCTTC. Translated: CATSRSFLASSYNEQFF. The rearrangement uses TRBV15 and TRBJ2-1; D is perhaps TRBD2 (6 bases). The CDR3 covers 17 residues. Germline V gives CDR1 LNHNV, CDR2 YYDKDF (reference sequence). The V gene lost 2 bases and the J gene lost 1 base, with 15 bases spanning the gap.

The gene calls are TRBV5-4 and TRBJ2-7, with 8 bases lining up with TRBD1. In germline, CDR1 is SGHNT, CDR2 YYREEE (reference sequence). The ends lost 6 bases at V and 3 bases at J; junction bases unmatched: 11. The CDR3 covers 15 residues. The CDR3 DNA sequence: TGTGCCAGCACTATGGCAGGGGGCTTGAACTACGAGCAGTACTTC. Its translation is CASTMAGGLNYEQYF.

The V gene is TRBV11-3, the J gene TRBJ2-3, with D maybe TRBD2 (6 bases). CDR3 size: 16 residues. CDR1 is SGHNT and CDR2 is YENEEA in the germline V gene. V lost 2 bases and J 6 bases, leaving 18 bases between the germline ends. The CDR3 loop reads CASSLLLALSTDTQYF. DNA of the CDR3: TGTGCCAGCAGCTTATTACTAGCTCTTTCCACCGATACGCAGTATTTT.

The chain uses TRBV7-8 and TRBJ2-7; the match to TRBD2 covers 11 bases. V lost 5 bases to trimming and J lost 2 bases; unmatched junction nucleotides: 11. Germline V gene sequence: CDR1 SGHVS, CDR2 FQNEAQ. The CDR3 has 17 amino acids. The CDR3 coding sequence is TGTGCCAGCAGCCCTCTTTTGGGGACTAGCGGAACCTACGAGCAGTACTTC. This translates into CASSPLLGTSGTYEQYF.

The chain combines TRBV5-1 with TRBJ2-7; unclear D gene. Looked up from germline, CDR1 is SGHRS and CDR2 is YFSETQ. The CDR3 covers 15 residues. V lost 0 bases and J 3 bases, leaving 13 bases between the germline ends. CDR3 DNA sequence: TGCGCCAGCAGCTTGGACAGCCTCGCCGACTACGAGCAGTACTTC. Translation: CASSLDSLADYEQYF.

The J gene is TRBJ2-7, the V gene TRBV21-1; TRBD1 is taken as the D call from the table, unchecked against the DNA. TRBV21-1 is an annotated pseudogene. The CDR3 has 15 amino acids. The DNA of the CDR3 is TGTGCCAGCAGCAAACCGGGACAGGAGTCCTACGAGCAGTACTTC. It codes for CASSKPGQESYEQYF.

This chain joins TRBV18 and TRBJ2-7, with 11 bases fitting TRBD1. CDR1 is KGHSH and CDR2 is LQKENI in the germline V gene. The junction had 7 bases not matched to a gene; V was cut back by 6 bases and J by 0 bases. The CDR3 is 16 residues long. The CDR3 sequence: CASSGTGGVSSYEQYF. The CDR3 region has the DNA TGTGCCAGCTCCGGGACAGGGGGTGTGAGCTCCTACGAGCAGTACTTC.

CDR3 protein: CASRDRDRAYNEQFF. The CDR3 DNA follows: TGTGCCAGCAGAGACCGGGACAGGGCCTACAATGAGCAGTTCTTC. The chain employs TRBV6-1 and TRBJ2-1, with TRBD1 matching 9 bases. V shed 6 bases, J shed 2 bases, and the junction held 5 bases outside the gene matches. The germline V gene encodes CDR1 MNHNS and CDR2 SASEGT. The CDR3 runs 15 residues.